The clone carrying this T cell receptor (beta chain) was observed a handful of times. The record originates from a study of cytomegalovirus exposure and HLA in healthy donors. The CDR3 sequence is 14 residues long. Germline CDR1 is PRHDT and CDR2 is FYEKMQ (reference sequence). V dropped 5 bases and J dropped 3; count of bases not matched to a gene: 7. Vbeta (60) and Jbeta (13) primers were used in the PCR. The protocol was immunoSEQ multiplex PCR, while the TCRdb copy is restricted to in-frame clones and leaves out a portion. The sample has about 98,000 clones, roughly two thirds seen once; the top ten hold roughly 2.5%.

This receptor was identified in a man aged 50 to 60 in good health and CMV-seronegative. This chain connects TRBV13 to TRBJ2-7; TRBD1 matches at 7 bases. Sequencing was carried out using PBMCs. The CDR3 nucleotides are TGTGCCAGCAGCCGGCGCAGGGGGAACTACGAGCAGTACTTC. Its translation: CASSRRRGNYEQYF.